This T cell receptor beta chain originates from a study of cytomegalovirus exposure and HLA in healthy donors. This CDR3 contains 14 residues. CDR1 and CDR2 (germline): SNHLY, FYNNEI. Trimming shortened V by 8 bases and J by 0 bases, and 11 bases separated the two germline ends. Researchers ran the PCR with 60 Vbeta and 13 Jbeta primers. The data were produced by immunoSEQ multiplex PCR, yet TCRdb's version contains in-frame clones alone and is incomplete. The table has 200,000 to 250,000 clones, approximately 80% seen once. The TCR was taken from a girl between 5 and 17 years old in good health and CMV-seronegative. The specimen was PBMCs. V and J are TRBV2 and TRBJ2-1; no clear D gene. The CDR3 DNA sequence: TGTGCCAGCCCTGCGCGGAGCTCCTACAATGAGCAGTTCTTC. It is translated as CASPARSSYNEQFF.